This T cell receptor beta chain is from a study of blood T cells in healthy people across ages. The study's findings and limits: Diversity estimated from one million T cells was considered an underestimate.

PCR was performed a second time for about 6 to 11 cycles using a sample-barcoded 5' primer and a J-beta primer mix. TCRdb reanalysed the 5' RACE reads using MiXCR and keeps one entry per CDR3 protein. The sample consists of hundreds of thousands of distinct CDR3 sequences, more than 50% of them appearing once. CDR1 and CDR2 (germline): SEHNR, FQNEAQ (reference sequence). This CDR3 is built from 15 residues. The V segment lost 1 base and the J segment 5 bases; nucleotides outside the gene matches: 6. Points on this clonotype: Its antigen is currently unknown.

This receptor was taken from a man in his forties in good health. The gene calls are TRBV7-9 and TRBJ2-5, with 8 bases lining up with TRBD1. Sequencing was performed on blood. The CDR3 region has the DNA TGTGCCAGCAGCTTAGTTGTAGGACAGGGCGAGACCCAGTACTTC. Translation: CASSLVVGQGETQYF.